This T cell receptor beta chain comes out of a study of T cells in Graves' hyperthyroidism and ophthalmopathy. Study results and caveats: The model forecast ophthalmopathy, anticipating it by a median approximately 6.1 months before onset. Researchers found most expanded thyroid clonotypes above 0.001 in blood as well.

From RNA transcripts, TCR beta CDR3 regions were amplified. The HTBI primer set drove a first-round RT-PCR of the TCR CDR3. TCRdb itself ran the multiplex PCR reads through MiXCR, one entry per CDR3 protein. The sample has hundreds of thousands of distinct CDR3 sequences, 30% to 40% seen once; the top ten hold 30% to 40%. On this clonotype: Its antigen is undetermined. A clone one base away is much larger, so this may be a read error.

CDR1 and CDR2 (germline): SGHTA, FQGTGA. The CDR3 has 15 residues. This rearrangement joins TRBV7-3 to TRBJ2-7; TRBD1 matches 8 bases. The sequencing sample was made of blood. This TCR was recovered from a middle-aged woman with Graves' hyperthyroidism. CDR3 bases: TGTGCCAGCAGCCCTTACGGACAGGGACCCTACGGGCAGTACTTC. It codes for CASSPYGQGPYGQYF.